These 2 T cell receptor beta chains came from one sample sequenced in a study of cytomegalovirus exposure and HLA in healthy donors (dated by TCRdb to about 2017). The method was the immunoSEQ multiplex PCR assay. A mixture of 60 forward primers for TCR Vbeta segments and 13 reverse primers for TCR Jbeta segments was used in the multiplex PCR. TCRdb re-hosts the immuneACCESS table, in-frame sequences only. Its copies lack some clones; in the studies checked, an unresolved V gene accounts for under half of them, and the cause for the rest is not known. The sample table gives more than 50,000 clones. Clones ranked in the top ten supply roughly 9.6% of the sample. Sequencing used PBMCs. Receptors originate from a middle-aged man in good health and CMV-seropositive.

This chain connects TRBV6-5 to TRBJ1-1, with 8 bases aligning to TRBD1. The CDR3 totals 13 residues. The germline V gene encodes CDR1 MNHEY and CDR2 SVGAGI. V was clipped by 7 bases and J by 1 base; unmatched bases: 2. This CDR3 reads CASKGTGNTEAFF. The CDR3 DNA is TGTGCCAGCAAAGGGACAGGGAACACTGAAGCTTTCTTT.

A note on this clone: At one end the junction does not follow the germline gene, possibly because of a read error. J is TRBJ2-7 and V is TRBV5-1; 10 bases line up with TRBD1. The CDR3 loop spans 14 amino acids. CDR1 SGHRS and CDR2 YFSETQ come from the germline V gene. DNA of the CDR3: TGCGCCGGCAGTCCCGGGACAGGGGCCTACGAGCAGTACTTC. This sequence encodes CAGSPGTGAYEQYF.